Below, one T cell receptor beta chain is given with its context. No antigen is known for it. Though nominally healthy at sampling, donors likely had unrecorded immune exposures. The sample comes from a study of cytomegalovirus exposure and HLA in healthy donors. The study's findings and limits: Reportedly, HLA-A and HLA-B alleles of most subjects were accurately predicted from TCR beta.

Germline V gene sequence: CDR1 MNHEY, CDR2 SMNVEV (reference sequence). The germline V and J ends were trimmed by 1 base and 1 base, with 8 bases remaining between them. There are 14 residues in the CDR3. It was with 60 Vbeta and 13 Jbeta primers that the PCR ran. Assay: immunoSEQ multiplex PCR; the TCRdb copy retains only in-frame clones and omits some. The data hold 200,000 or so clones, with 84% observed a single time. The TCR comes from a boy between 10 and 17 years old in good health and CMV-seronegative. V gene TRBV27 combines with J gene TRBJ2-7; D ambiguous. Sequencing used PBMCs. In DNA form, the CDR3 reads TGTGCCAGCAGTTTATGGGCAGCTTCCTACGAGCAGTACTTC. Residues: CASSLWAASYEQYF.